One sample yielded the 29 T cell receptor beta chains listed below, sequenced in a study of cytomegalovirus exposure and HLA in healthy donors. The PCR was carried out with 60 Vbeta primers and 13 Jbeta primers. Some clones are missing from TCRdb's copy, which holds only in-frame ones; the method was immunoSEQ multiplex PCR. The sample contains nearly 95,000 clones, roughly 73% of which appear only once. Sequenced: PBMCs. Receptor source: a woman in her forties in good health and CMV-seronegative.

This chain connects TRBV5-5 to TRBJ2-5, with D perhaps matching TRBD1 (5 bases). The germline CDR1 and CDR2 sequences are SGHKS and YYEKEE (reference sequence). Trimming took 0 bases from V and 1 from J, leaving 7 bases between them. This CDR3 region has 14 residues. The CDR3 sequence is CASSLGQSQETQYF. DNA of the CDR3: TGTGCCAGCAGCTTGGGACAGAGCCAAGAGACCCAGTACTTC.

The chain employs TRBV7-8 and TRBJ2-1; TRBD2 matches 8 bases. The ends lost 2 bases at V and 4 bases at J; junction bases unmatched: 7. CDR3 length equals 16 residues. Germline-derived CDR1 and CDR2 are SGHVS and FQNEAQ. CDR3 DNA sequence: TGTGCCAGCAGCTTACTCGCGGGGGGCCCTTACAATGAGCAGTTCTTC. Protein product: CASSLLAGGPYNEQFF.

The CDR3 nucleotides read TGTGCCAGCAGTTACCGGGGGACTGGCTACACCTTC. It is translated as CASSYRGTGYTF. The chain carries TRBV6-6 and TRBJ1-2, with D possibly being TRBD1 (5 bases). Germline V gene data show CDR1 as MNHNY and CDR2 as SVGAGI (reference sequence). The CDR3 runs 12 residues. The V end lost 2 bases, the J end lost 7 bases, and 8 bases lay between the germline ends.

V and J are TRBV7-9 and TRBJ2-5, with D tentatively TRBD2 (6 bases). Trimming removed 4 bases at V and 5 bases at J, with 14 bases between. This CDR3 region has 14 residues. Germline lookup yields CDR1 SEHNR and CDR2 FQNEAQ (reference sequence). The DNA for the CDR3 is TGTGCCAGCAGCTGGCGACTAGTTGGTGAGACCCAGTACTTC. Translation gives CASSWRLVGETQYF.

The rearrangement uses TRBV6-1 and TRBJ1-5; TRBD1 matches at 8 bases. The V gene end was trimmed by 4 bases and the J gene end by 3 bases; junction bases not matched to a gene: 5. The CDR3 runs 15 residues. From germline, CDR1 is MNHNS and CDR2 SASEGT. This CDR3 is CASSVEDRVNQPQHF. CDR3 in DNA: TGTGCCAGCAGTGTCGAGGACAGGGTCAATCAGCCCCAGCATTTT.

DNA for the CDR3: TGCGCCAGCAGCCAAGAAGGGACTAGCGGGGGTACGCAGTATTTT. Translation: CASSQEGTSGGTQYF. This chain connects TRBV4-3 to TRBJ2-3, with 14 bases fitting TRBD2. The J segment lost 8 bases and the V segment lost 0 bases, leaving 1 base of the junction unmatched. The CDR3 consists of 15 residues. The germline gives CDR1 LGHNA, CDR2 YSLEER.

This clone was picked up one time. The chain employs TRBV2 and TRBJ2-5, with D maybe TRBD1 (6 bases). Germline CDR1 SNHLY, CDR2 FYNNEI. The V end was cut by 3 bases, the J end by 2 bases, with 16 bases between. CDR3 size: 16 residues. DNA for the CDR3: TGTGCCAGCAGTGATAGTGCCAGGGGCTCGCAAGAGACCCAGTACTTC. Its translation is CASSDSARGSQETQYF.

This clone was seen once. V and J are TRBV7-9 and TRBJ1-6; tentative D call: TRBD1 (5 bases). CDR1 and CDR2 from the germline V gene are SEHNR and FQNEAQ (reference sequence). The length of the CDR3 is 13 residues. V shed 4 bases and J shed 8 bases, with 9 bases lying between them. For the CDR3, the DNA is TGTGCCAGCAGCTGGGGCAGCGATTCACCCCTCCACTTT. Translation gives CASSWGSDSPLHF.

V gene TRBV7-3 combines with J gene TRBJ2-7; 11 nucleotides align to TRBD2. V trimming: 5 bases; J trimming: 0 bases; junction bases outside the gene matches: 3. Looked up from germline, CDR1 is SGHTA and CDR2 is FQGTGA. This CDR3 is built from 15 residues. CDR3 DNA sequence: TGTGCCAGCAGCAAGACTAGCGGGGTCTCCTACGAGCAGTACTTC. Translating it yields CASSKTSGVSYEQYF.

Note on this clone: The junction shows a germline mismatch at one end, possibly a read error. DNA for the CDR3: TGTGCCAGCAGTTTATCGTACTGGGAGACCCGGTACTTC. Residues: CASSLSYWETRYF. The J gene is TRBJ2-5, the V gene TRBV27; D possibly corresponds to TRBD2 (5 bases). CDR1 is MNHEY, CDR2 SMNVEV, per germline (reference sequence). This CDR3 region has 13 residues.

CDR3 sequence reads: CSVESRNYEQYF. CDR3 DNA: TGCAGCGTTGAGAGCCGTAATTACGAGCAGTACTTC. The chain couples TRBV29-1 to TRBJ2-7; D gene unclear. Germline CDR1 reads SQVTM; CDR2 reads ANQGSEA. Trimming removed 3 bases from V and 4 bases from J, with 10 bases in between. This CDR3 is built from 12 residues.

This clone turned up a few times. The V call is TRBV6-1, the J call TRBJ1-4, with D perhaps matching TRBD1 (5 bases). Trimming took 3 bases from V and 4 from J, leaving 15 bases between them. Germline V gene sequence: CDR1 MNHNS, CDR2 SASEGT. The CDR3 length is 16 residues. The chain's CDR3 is CASSDLAGGGNEKLFF. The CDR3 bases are TGTGCCAGCAGTGACCTGGCGGGGGGGGGTAATGAAAAACTGTTTTTT.

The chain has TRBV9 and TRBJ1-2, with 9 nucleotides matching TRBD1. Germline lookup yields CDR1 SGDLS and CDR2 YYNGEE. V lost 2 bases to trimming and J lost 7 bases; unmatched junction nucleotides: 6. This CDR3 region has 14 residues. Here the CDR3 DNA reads TGTGCCAGCAGCGTGGCACAGGGGGCTCGTGGCTACACCTTC. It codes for CASSVAQGARGYTF.

The CDR3 region has the DNA TGTGCCAGCAGTCGGGAGGGAGGGGGACAGGGCTACAATGAGCAGTTCTTC. It encodes CASSREGGGQGYNEQFF. V usage is TRBV2 and J usage is TRBJ2-1; D might be TRBD1 (9 bases). The length of the CDR3 is 17 residues. Trimming removed 5 bases at V and 3 bases at J, with 20 bases between. CDR1 is SNHLY, CDR2 FYNNEI, per germline.

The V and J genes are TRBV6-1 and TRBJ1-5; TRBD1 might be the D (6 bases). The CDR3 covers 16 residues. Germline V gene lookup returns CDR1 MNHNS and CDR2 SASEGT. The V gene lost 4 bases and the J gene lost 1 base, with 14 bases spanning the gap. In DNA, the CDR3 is TGTGCCAGCAGTGGGGGGGGCATTCCCAGCAATCAGCCCCAGCATTTT. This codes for CASSGGGIPSNQPQHF.

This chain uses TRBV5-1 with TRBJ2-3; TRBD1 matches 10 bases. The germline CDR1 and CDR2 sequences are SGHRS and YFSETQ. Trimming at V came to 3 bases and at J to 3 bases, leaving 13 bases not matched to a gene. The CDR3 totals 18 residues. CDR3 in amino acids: CASSSLIGGTGVTDTQYF. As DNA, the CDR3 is TGCGCCAGCAGCTCACTAATTGGCGGGACAGGGGTTACAGATACGCAGTATTTT.

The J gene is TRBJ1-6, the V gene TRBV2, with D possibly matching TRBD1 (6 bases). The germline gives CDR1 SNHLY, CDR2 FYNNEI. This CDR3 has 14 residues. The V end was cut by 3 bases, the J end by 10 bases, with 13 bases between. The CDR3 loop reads CASSDLGTLSPLHF. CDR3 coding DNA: TGTGCCAGCAGTGATCTTGGGACACTCTCACCCCTCCACTTT.

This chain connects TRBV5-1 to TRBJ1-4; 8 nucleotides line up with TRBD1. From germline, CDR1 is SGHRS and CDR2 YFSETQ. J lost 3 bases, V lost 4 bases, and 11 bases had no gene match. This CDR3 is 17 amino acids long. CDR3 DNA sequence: TGCGCCAGCAGCCCCCAGGGGGCCAACCGGGCTAATGAAAAACTGTTTTTT. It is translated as CASSPQGANRANEKLFF.

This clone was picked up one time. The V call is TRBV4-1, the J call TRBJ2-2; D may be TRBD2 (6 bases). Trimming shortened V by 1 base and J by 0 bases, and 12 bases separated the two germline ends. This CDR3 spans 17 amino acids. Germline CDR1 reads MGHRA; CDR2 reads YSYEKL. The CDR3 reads CASSQGLRGPNTGELFF. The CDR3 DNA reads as TGCGCCAGCAGCCAAGGCTTGCGGGGCCCGAACACCGGGGAGCTGTTTTTT.

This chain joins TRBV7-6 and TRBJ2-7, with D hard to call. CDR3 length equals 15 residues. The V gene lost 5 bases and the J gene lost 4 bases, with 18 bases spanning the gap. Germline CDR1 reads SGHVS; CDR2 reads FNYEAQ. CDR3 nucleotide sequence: TGTGCCAGCAGCCCCACTACCGGGTCCGTGTACGAGCAGTACTTC. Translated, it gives CASSPTTGSVYEQYF.

The CDR3 sequence: CASSPGTRDYEQYF. DNA for the CDR3: TGTGCCAGCTCACCAGGGACACGCGACTACGAGCAGTACTTC. The J gene is TRBJ2-7, the V gene TRBV18; the D gene is possibly TRBD1 (6 bases). The germline V and J ends were trimmed by 2 bases and 3 bases, with 11 bases remaining between them. There are 14 residues in the CDR3. Germline V gene lookup returns CDR1 KGHSH and CDR2 LQKENI.

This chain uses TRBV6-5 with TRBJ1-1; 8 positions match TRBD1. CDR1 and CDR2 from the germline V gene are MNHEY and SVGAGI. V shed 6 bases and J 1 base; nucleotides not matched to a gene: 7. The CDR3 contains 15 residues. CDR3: CASSNRGLGNTEAFF. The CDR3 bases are TGTGCCAGCAGCAACAGGGGGTTGGGGAACACTGAAGCTTTCTTT.

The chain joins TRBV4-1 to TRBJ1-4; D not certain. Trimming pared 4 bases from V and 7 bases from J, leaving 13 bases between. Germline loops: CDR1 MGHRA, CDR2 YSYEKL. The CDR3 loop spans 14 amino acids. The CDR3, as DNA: TGCGCCAGCAGCCGATATTCGGGGATTGAAAAACTGTTTTTT. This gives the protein CASSRYSGIEKLFF.

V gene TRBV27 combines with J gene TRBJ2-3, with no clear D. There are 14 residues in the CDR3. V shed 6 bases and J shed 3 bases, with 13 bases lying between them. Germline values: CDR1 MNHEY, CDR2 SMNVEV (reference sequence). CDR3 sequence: CASRPTPGTDTQYF. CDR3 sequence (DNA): TGTGCCAGCAGACCGACCCCAGGTACAGATACGCAGTATTTT.

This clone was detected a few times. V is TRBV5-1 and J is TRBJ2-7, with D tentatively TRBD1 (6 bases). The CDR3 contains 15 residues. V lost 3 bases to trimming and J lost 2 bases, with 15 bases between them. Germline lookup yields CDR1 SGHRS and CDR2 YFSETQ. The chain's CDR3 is CASSSAGTNAYEQYF. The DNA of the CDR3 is TGCGCCAGCAGCTCCGCCGGGACAAACGCCTACGAGCAGTACTTC.

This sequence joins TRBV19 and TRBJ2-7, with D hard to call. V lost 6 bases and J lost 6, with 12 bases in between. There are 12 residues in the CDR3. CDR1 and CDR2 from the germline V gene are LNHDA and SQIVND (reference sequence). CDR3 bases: TGTGCCAGTAGCCACGACACCGGCGAGCAGTACTTC. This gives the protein CASSHDTGEQYF. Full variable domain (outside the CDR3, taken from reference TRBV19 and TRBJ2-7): DGGITQSPKYLFRKEGQNVTLSCEQNLNHDAMYWYRQDPGQGLRLIYYSQIVNDFQKGDIAEGYSVSREKKESFPLTVTSAQKNPTAFYLCASSHDTGEQYFGPGTRLTVT.

The CDR3 region has the DNA TGTGCCAGCAGCTTACCAGGGGGCTCGGAGACCCAGTACTTC. This translates into CASSLPGGSETQYF. This sequence joins TRBV7-2 and TRBJ2-5, with 8 bases matching TRBD1. From germline, CDR1 is SGHTA and CDR2 FQGNSA. Trimming took 2 bases from V and 5 from J; bases not matched to a gene: 4. The CDR3 is 14 residues long.

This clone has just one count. The CDR3 coding sequence is TGTGCCACCAGCCTCCCTCGACCGGGACAGGGGCTTATGAACACTGAAGCTTTCTTT. It is translated as CATSLPRPGQGLMNTEAFF. The rearrangement joins TRBV15 to TRBJ1-1, with 10 bases matching TRBD1. The CDR3 covers 19 residues. V dropped 5 bases and J dropped 0; count of bases not matched to a gene: 15. The germline gives CDR1 LNHNV, CDR2 YYDKDF (reference sequence).

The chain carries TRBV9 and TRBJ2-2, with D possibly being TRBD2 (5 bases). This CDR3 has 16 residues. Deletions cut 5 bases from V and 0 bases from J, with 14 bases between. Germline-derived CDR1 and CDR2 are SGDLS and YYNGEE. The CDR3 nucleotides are TGTGCCAGCAGTGCTGCAGGAGGCACGAACACCGGGGAGCTGTTTTTT. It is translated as CASSAAGGTNTGELFF.